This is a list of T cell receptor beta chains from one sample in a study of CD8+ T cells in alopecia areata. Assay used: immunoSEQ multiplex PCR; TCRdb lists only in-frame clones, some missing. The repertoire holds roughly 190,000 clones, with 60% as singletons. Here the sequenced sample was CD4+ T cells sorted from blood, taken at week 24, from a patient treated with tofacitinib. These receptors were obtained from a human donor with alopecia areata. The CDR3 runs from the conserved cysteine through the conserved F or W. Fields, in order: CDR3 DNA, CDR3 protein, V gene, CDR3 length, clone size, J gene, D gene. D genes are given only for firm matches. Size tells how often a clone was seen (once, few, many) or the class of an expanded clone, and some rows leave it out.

cdr3_nt: TGCAGTGCTAGACGTCCAGATACGCAGTATTTT
cdr3_aa: CSARRPDTQYF
v_call: TRBV20-1
cdr3_length: 11
clone_size: NA
j_call: TRBJ2-3
d_call: NA

cdr3_nt: TGCAGCGGTGGGGCAGGCACCTACGAGCAGTACTTC
cdr3_aa: CSGGAGTYEQYF
v_call: TRBV29-1
cdr3_length: 12
clone_size: NA
j_call: TRBJ2-7
d_call: NA

cdr3_nt: TGCGCCAGCAGCTTGGCCAGTCCTCCATCAGATACGCAGTATTTT
cdr3_aa: CASSLASPPSDTQYF
v_call: TRBV5-1
cdr3_length: 15
clone_size: few
j_call: TRBJ2-3
d_call: NA

cdr3_nt: TGTGCCAGCAGGCCCCAGGGCGGGGAGACAGATACGCAGTATTTT
cdr3_aa: CASRPQGGETDTQYF
v_call: TRBV14
cdr3_length: 15
clone_size: NA
j_call: TRBJ2-3
d_call: NA

cdr3_nt: TGTGCCTGGAGTTCCGACCAGGCCACAGATACGCAGTATTTT
cdr3_aa: CAWSSDQATDTQYF
v_call: TRBV30
cdr3_length: 14
clone_size: NA
j_call: TRBJ2-3
d_call: NA

cdr3_nt: TGTGCTAGTGGTCTTGGACAGGGGAATGGTAATGAGCAGTTCTTC
cdr3_aa: CASGLGQGNGNEQFF
v_call: TRBV12-5
cdr3_length: 15
clone_size: NA
j_call: TRBJ2-1
d_call: TRBD1

cdr3_nt: TGTGCCAGTAACGCGGGCACCGGAGATACGCAGTATTTT
cdr3_aa: CASNAGTGDTQYF
v_call: TRBV19
cdr3_length: 13
clone_size: few
j_call: TRBJ2-3
d_call: NA

cdr3_nt: TGTGCCAGCTCCAGAGGGGGTGGATCCGGTAAACTGTTTTTT
cdr3_aa: CASSRGGGSGKLFF
v_call: TRBV18
cdr3_length: 14
clone_size: few
j_call: TRBJ1-4
d_call: NA

cdr3_nt: TGTGCCAGCAGCCCAAGGGCCCTCGCTGGAACAGATACGCAGTATTTT
cdr3_aa: CASSPRALAGTDTQYF
v_call: TRBV7-9
cdr3_length: 16
clone_size: NA
j_call: TRBJ2-3
d_call: NA

cdr3_nt: TGTGCTAGTGGCCCGGACCTCGGGATCTGGGGCTACACCTTC
cdr3_aa: CASGPDLGIWGYTF
v_call: TRBV12-5
cdr3_length: 14
clone_size: NA
j_call: TRBJ1-2
d_call: NA

cdr3_nt: TGTGCCAGCAGTGATGGATGGGTCCTGAACACCGGGGAGCTGTTTTTT
cdr3_aa: CASSDGWVLNTGELFF
v_call: TRBV2
cdr3_length: 16
clone_size: few
j_call: TRBJ2-2
d_call: NA

cdr3_nt: TGCGCCAGCAGCCATGGCGACAGGGGCTACAATGAGCAGTTCTTC
cdr3_aa: CASSHGDRGYNEQFF
v_call: TRBV4-3
cdr3_length: 15
clone_size: NA
j_call: TRBJ2-1
d_call: TRBD1

cdr3_nt: TGCAGCGTTGGTCAGGGGGGGCACGAGCAGTACTTC
cdr3_aa: CSVGQGGHEQYF
v_call: TRBV29-1
cdr3_length: 12
clone_size: NA
j_call: TRBJ2-7
d_call: NA

cdr3_nt: TGTGCCAGCAGCCGGACAGGGAATCCGGATCAGCCCCAGCATTTT
cdr3_aa: CASSRTGNPDQPQHF
v_call: TRBV2
cdr3_length: 15
clone_size: few
j_call: TRBJ1-5
d_call: TRBD1

cdr3_nt: TGTGCCAGCAGCCGGGTGGCGGGGGGCCGGGACGAGCAGTACTTC
cdr3_aa: CASSRVAGGRDEQYF
v_call: TRBV11-2
cdr3_length: 15
clone_size: few
j_call: TRBJ2-7
d_call: TRBD2

cdr3_nt: TGTGCCATCGGCCGACAGCAAGATACGCAGTATTTT
cdr3_aa: CAIGRQQDTQYF
v_call: TRBV10-3
cdr3_length: 12
clone_size: few
j_call: TRBJ2-3
d_call: NA

cdr3_nt: TGTGCCAGCAGCTGGGGCGAGGGGACCCACGCTCGTCACTATGGCTACACCTTC
cdr3_aa: CASSWGEGTHARHYGYTF
v_call: TRBV5-4
cdr3_length: 18
clone_size: few
j_call: TRBJ1-2
d_call: NA

cdr3_nt: TGCGCCAGCAGCCAAGATACAAGTTCGGCAGATGCAACTAATGAAAAACTGTTTTTT
cdr3_aa: CASSQDTSSADATNEKLFF
v_call: TRBV4-3
cdr3_length: 19
clone_size: NA
j_call: TRBJ1-4
d_call: NA

cdr3_nt: TGCAGCGTTGCCAGCGGCTATGGCTACACCTTC
cdr3_aa: CSVASGYGYTF
v_call: TRBV29-1
cdr3_length: 11
clone_size: few
j_call: TRBJ1-2
d_call: NA

cdr3_nt: TGCGCCAGCAGTCAAACTACCTACGAGCAGTACTTC
cdr3_aa: CASSQTTYEQYF
v_call: TRBV5-1
cdr3_length: 12
clone_size: NA
j_call: TRBJ2-7
d_call: NA